Listed below are T cell receptor beta chains from one sample, sequenced in a study of cytomegalovirus exposure and HLA in healthy donors. TCRdb's table, derived via immunoSEQ multiplex PCR, lists solely in-frame clones and lacks some. This sample has approximately 300,000 clones, with 86% found just once. The specimen sequenced was PBMCs. These receptors originate from a young woman in good health and CMV-seronegative. Each CDR3 is given with its conserved first and last residue. The order of the fields is D gene, V gene, CDR3 length, clone size, J gene, CDR3 DNA, CDR3 protein. A D gene is named only where the DNA matches it firmly. A clone size is listed for some rows: how often the clone was seen (once, few, many), or a class if it is expanded.

TRBD1	TRBV4-1	16	-	TRBJ2-1	TGCGCCAGCAGCCAAGACAGGACAGGGCACTACAATGAGCAGTTCTTC	CASSQDRTGHYNEQFF
TRBD1	TRBV28	16	-	TRBJ2-5	TGTGCCAGCAGTTTCCCGGGGCAAGGGGGCGTCGTGACCCAGTACTTC	CASSFPGQGGVVTQYF
-	TRBV18	14	-	TRBJ2-7	TGTGCCAGCTCACCGGGGCCCCGCTCCTACGAGCAGTACTTC	CASSPGPRSYEQYF
-	TRBV20-1	11	-	TRBJ2-5	TGCAGTGCCACGGTATTGGAGACCCAGTACTTC	CSATVLETQYF
-	TRBV18	15	few	TRBJ1-1	TGTGCCAGCTCCCCGACAGCGACTCTGAACACTGAAGCTTTCTTT	CASSPTATLNTEAFF
-	TRBV29-1	13	-	TRBJ1-5	TGCAGCGCTCAGGAATATAGCAATCAGCCCCAGCATTTT	CSAQEYSNQPQHF
TRBD2	TRBV7-2	16	-	TRBJ2-7	TGTGCCAGCAGCTCGGTAGCGGGAGGGCCGGGGGGCGAGCAGTACTTC	CASSSVAGGPGGEQYF
-	TRBV7-2	14	-	TRBJ2-2	TGTGCCAGCAGCTCGGGTCTGAACACCGGGGAGCTGTTTTTT	CASSSGLNTGELFF
-	TRBV11-3	13	once	TRBJ2-5	TGTGCCAGCAGCTTAGGCTCTAAAGAGACCCAGTACTTC	CASSLGSKETQYF
TRBD1	TRBV6-1	17	-	TRBJ1-2	TGTGCCAGCAGTGATCGTAATACCGGGACAGGGGGCTATGGCTACACCTTC	CASSDRNTGTGGYGYTF
-	TRBV5-1	13	few	TRBJ2-7	TGCGCCAGCGGTCGGGGTATGCCCTACGAGCAGTACTTC	CASGRGMPYEQYF
-	TRBV7-2	14	-	TRBJ2-7	TGTGCCTGCAGGATCCAACCCTTAGCGGTTCAGCAGTACTTC	CACRIQPLAVQQYF
-	TRBV7-2	14	-	TRBJ1-3	TGTGCCAGCAGCTCAGGGTTCTCTGGAAACACCATATATTTT	CASSSGFSGNTIYF
-	TRBV29-1	12	-	TRBJ1-4	TGCAGCGTTGCCAGGGATAATGAAAAACTGTTTTTT	CSVARDNEKLFF
TRBD1	TRBV4-3	20	-	TRBJ2-5	TGCGCCAGCAGCCAGTTTCGCGCCTTCCGAGGGGGCTGGTTTGAAGAGACCCAGTACTTC	CASSQFRAFRGGWFEETQYF
TRBD1	TRBV19	13	once	TRBJ1-2	TGTGCCAGTAGGGACAGGGAGAGTTCTGGCTACACCTTC	CASRDRESSGYTF
-	TRBV4-1	14	-	TRBJ2-7	TGCGCCAGCAGCCAGTGGTCAGGATCCTACGAGCAGTACTTC	CASSQWSGSYEQYF
-	TRBV9	15	-	TRBJ1-4	TGTGCCAGCAGCGTTGGGGCAGGGATTCGTGAAAAACTGTTTTTT	CASSVGAGIREKLFF
TRBD1	TRBV13	19	-	TRBJ2-6	TGTGCCAGCAGCCCAACGGACAGGGGGGCTCCCGGAGGGGCCAACGTCCTGACTTTC	CASSPTDRGAPGGANVLTF
TRBD2	TRBV19	15	-	TRBJ2-7	TGTGCCAGTAGCCACCCTAGCGGAAGCTCCTACGAGCAGTACTTC	CASSHPSGSSYEQYF
-	TRBV29-1	16	-	TRBJ1-3	TGCAGCGTTGAAGATCCATGGGGAGAGGCTGGAAACACCATATATTTT	CSVEDPWGEAGNTIYF
-	TRBV27	13	-	TRBJ2-2	TGTGCCAGCAGTTTGAGGCCCACCGGGGAGCTGTTTTTT	CASSLRPTGELFF
-	TRBV6-1	14	-	TRBJ2-4	TGTGCCAGCAGTGAGGGGCTTAGCAGGGGCATTCAGTACTTC	CASSEGLSRGIQYF
TRBD1	TRBV19	14	-	TRBJ1-1	TGTGCCAGTAGGGAAGGAGACAGGGGGACTGAAGCTTTCTTT	CASREGDRGTEAFF
-	TRBV4-3	14	-	TRBJ2-1	TGCGCCAGCAGCCAAGACCCGGGGATTGTTGAGCAGTTCTTC	CASSQDPGIVEQFF
-	TRBV6-1	13	-	TRBJ1-5	TGTGCCAGCAGTGAAATTCTCAATCAGCCCCAGCATTTT	CASSEILNQPQHF
-	TRBV7-2	15	-	TRBJ2-1	TGTGCCAGCAGCCCCCGGGACTGGGCCCTCGATGAGCAGTTCTTC	CASSPRDWALDEQFF
TRBD1	TRBV7-6	15	-	TRBJ1-1	TGTGCCAGCAGCCCCTGGACAGGGGCTAGCGCTGAAGCTTTCTTT	CASSPWTGASAEAFF
TRBD2	TRBV18	16	-	TRBJ2-1	TGTGCCAGCTCACAACCTGCTAGCGGGGTGTTCAATGAGCAGTTCTTC	CASSQPASGVFNEQFF
-	TRBV2	15	-	TRBJ1-2	TGTGCCAGCAGTGAAGCAAAAGGGGGGGACTATGGCTACACCTTC	CASSEAKGGDYGYTF
-	TRBV6-5	16	-	TRBJ2-1	TGTGCCAGCAGTTACGTGGCGGGTGCCGCCTACAATGAGCAGTTCTTC	CASSYVAGAAYNEQFF
-	TRBV5-1	14	few	TRBJ2-7	TGCGCCAGCAGCCCCGGGCAGGGGGGCAACGAGCAGTACTTC	CASSPGQGGNEQYF
TRBD1	TRBV6-5	16	-	TRBJ2-7	TGTGCCAGCAGTTCCTACACGGGACAGGGTCTCGACGAGCAGTACTTC	CASSSYTGQGLDEQYF
TRBD2	TRBV4-1	16	-	TRBJ2-7	TGCGCCAGCAGCCAAGAGGCCAGCGGGAGCTCCTACGAGCAGTACTTC	CASSQEASGSSYEQYF
-	TRBV6-5	13	once	TRBJ2-5	TGTGCCAGCAAAAACGCTTTGCCAGGGACCCAGTACTTC	CASKNALPGTQYF
-	TRBV6-5	13	-	TRBJ1-2	TGTGCCAGCAGTTACGGGAGCGCCTATGGCTACACCTTC	CASSYGSAYGYTF
TRBD2	TRBV5-6	13	-	TRBJ2-7	TGTGCCAGCAGCCATGGGGAGGGCTACGAGCAGTACTTC	CASSHGEGYEQYF
TRBD2	TRBV28	14	-	TRBJ2-7	TGTGCCAGCAGCTCACTAGCGGGACCATACGAGCAGTACTTC	CASSSLAGPYEQYF
-	TRBV4-3	18	-	TRBJ2-2	TGCGCCAGCAGCCAAGATTCGGGACACACGTTTAACACCGGGGAGCTGTTTTTT	CASSQDSGHTFNTGELFF
-	TRBV7-9	15	-	TRBJ2-3	TGTGCCAGCAGCTTAAATTTGCTAGCCGAAGCTCCTCAGTATTTT	CASSLNLLAEAPQYF
-	TRBV28	13	-	TRBJ2-6	TGTGCCATAGATAGCTCTGGGGCCAACGTCCTGACTTTC	CAIDSSGANVLTF
-	TRBV5-1	15	-	TRBJ2-3	TGCGCCAGCAGCTTGGCCCTCCAAGAACAGGATACGCAGTATTTT	CASSLALQEQDTQYF
-	TRBV28	12	-	TRBJ2-1	TGTGCCAGCAGTTACAGGCCAGGGGAGCAGTTCTTC	CASSYRPGEQFF
TRBD1	TRBV18	14	-	TRBJ1-1	TGTGCCAGCTCACAAGGACAGGTGAACACTGAAGCTTTCTTT	CASSQGQVNTEAFF
-	TRBV5-6	11	once	TRBJ2-5	TGTGCCAGCAGCTTGAGCGAGACCCAGTACTTC	CASSLSETQYF
TRBD1	TRBV2	15	-	TRBJ1-2	TGTGCCAGCAGCGACAGACAGGGGGCATTCTATGGCTACACCTTC	CASSDRQGAFYGYTF
-	TRBV7-3	13	-	TRBJ1-2	TGTGCCAGCAGCTCCACAGGGTCGGATGGCTACACCTTC	CASSSTGSDGYTF
-	TRBV27	11	-	TRBJ2-1	TGTGCCAGCAGTTTATACGGTGAGCAGTTCTTC	CASSLYGEQFF
-	TRBV7-9	16	-	TRBJ2-7	TGTGCCAGCAGCTTAAGGGTATCCAGGTTCGGAGGCGAGCAGTACTTC	CASSLRVSRFGGEQYF
-	TRBV5-1	15	-	TRBJ1-2	TGCGCCAGCAGCGAGACCGACAGCCCTAACTATGGCTACACCTTC	CASSETDSPNYGYTF
-	TRBV20-1	11	-	TRBJ2-7	TGCAGTGCTAGCGGAGACTACGAGCAGTACTTC	CSASGDYEQYF
TRBD1	TRBV5-4	18	-	TRBJ2-5	TGTGCCAGCAGCTACCGGGCCCAGAGTTCAGGGGGCCAAGAGACCCAGTACTTC	CASSYRAQSSGGQETQYF
TRBD1	TRBV18	16	-	TRBJ2-2	TGTGCCAGCTCACCCCCCGATGCAGGGGGAACCGGGGAGCTGTTTTTT	CASSPPDAGGTGELFF
-	TRBV4-1	17	-	TRBJ1-3	TGCGCCAGCAGCCACCTGACCGGGGGGCCGGCTGGAAACACCATATATTTT	CASSHLTGGPAGNTIYF
-	TRBV2	12	few	TRBJ1-2	TGTGCCACCGGAGCCCTCAACTATGGCTACACCTTC	CATGALNYGYTF
-	TRBV1	16	-	TRBJ2-2	TGCACCAGCAGCCAAGATATTAGGGGTGGGTCCGGGGAGCTGTTTTTT	CTSSQDIRGGSGELFF
TRBD1	TRBV10-3	12	-	TRBJ2-7	TGTGCCATCAGGGGGACAGGGGGCGAGCAGTACTTC	CAIRGTGGEQYF
-	TRBV28	11	once	TRBJ1-2	TGTGCCAGCAGTTCGCAGGGTCTCGACACCTTC	CASSSQGLDTF